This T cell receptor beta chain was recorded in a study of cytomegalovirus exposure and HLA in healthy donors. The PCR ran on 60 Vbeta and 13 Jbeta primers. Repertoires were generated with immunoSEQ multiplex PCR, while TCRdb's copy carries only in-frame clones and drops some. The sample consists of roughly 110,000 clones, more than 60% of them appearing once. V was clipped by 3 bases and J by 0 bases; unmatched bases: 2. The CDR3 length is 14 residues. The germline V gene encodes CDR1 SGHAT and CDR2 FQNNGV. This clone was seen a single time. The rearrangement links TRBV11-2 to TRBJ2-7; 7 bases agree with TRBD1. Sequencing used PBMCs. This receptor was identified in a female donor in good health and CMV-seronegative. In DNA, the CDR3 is TGTGCCAGCAGCTTTGGGACAGCCTCCTACGAGCAGTACTTC. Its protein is CASSFGTASYEQYF. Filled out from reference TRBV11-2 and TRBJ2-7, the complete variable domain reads EAGVAQSPRYKIIEKRQSVAFWCNPISGHATLYWYQQILGQGPKLLIQFQNNGVVDDSQLPKDRFSAERLKGVDSTLKIQPAKLEDSAVYLCASSFGTASYEQYFGPGTRLTVT.